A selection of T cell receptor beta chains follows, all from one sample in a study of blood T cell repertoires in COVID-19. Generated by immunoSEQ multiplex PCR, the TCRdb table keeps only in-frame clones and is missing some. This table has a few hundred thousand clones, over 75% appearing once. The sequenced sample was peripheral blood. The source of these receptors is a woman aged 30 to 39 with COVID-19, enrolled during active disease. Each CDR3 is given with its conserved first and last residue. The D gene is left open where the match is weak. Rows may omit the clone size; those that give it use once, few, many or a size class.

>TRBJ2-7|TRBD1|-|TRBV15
TGTGCCACCAGCAGGGGACAGGGCCTCTACGAGCAGTACTTC
CATSRGQGLYEQYF
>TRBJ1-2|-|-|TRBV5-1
TGCGCCAGCAGCGGCGGGACTAACTATGGCTACACCTTC
CASSGGTNYGYTF
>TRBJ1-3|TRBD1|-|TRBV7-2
TGTGCCAGCAGCTTGGGGACAGTCGGAAACACCATATATTTT
CASSLGTVGNTIYF
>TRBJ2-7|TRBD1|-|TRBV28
TGTGCCAGCAGTTTACCCGGGACAGGGGCTCGTGAGCAGTACTTC
CASSLPGTGAREQYF
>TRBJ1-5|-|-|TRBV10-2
TGCGCCAGCACCGAAGGGGCTGGGCAGCCCCAGCATTTT
CASTEGAGQPQHF
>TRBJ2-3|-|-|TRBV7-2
TGTGCCAGCAGCTTAGCTAGCGGAAACACAGATACGCAGTATTTT
CASSLASGNTDTQYF
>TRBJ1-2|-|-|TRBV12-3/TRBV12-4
TGTGCCAGCAGTACCCACAAAGTCGGCTACACCTTC
CASSTHKVGYTF
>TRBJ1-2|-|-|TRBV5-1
TGCGCCAGCAGCTGGGCGACAGCAACTAACTATGGCTACACCTTC
CASSWATATNYGYTF
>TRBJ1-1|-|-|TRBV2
TGTGCCAGCAGTTACAGGGAGAACACTGAAGCTTTCTTT
CASSYRENTEAFF
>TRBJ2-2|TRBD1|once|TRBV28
TGTGCCAGCAGACCTGGACAGGTAGCTGGGGAGCTGTTTTTT
CASRPGQVAGELFF
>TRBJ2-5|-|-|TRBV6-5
TGTGCCAGCAGTTACTCAGCTGGACAGCAAGAGACCCAGTACTTC
CASSYSAGQQETQYF
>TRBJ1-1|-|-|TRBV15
TGTGCCACCAGCAGCGGGGCGGGGGGGGCAAACACTGAAGCTTTCTTT
CATSSGAGGANTEAFF
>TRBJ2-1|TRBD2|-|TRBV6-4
TGTGCCAGCAGTGAGCGAGCGGGAGGGCCTAACGATGAGCAGTTCTTC
CASSERAGGPNDEQFF
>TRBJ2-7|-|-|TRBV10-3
TGTGCCATCAGTGGGGGTCAGGGGAACTACGAGCAGTACTTC
CAISGGQGNYEQYF
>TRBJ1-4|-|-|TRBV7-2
TGTGCCAGCAGCCAGGAGAGCGGGGGCGGGGAAAAACTGTTTTTT
CASSQESGGGEKLFF
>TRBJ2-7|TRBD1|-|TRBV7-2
TGTGCCAGCAGCCTCGACAGGGTCGAGCAGTACTTC
CASSLDRVEQYF
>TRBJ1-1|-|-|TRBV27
TGTGCCAGCAGTATATACAGGGCGGACACTGAAGCTTTCTTT
CASSIYRADTEAFF
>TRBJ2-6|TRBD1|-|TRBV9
TGTGCCAGCAGCCTTCCGCCGGGACAGGGGGCTGGGGCCAACGTCCTGACTTTC
CASSLPPGQGAGANVLTF
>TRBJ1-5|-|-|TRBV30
TGTGCCTGGAACGGAGGGGTTTTTCAGCCCCAGCATTTT
CAWNGGVFQPQHF
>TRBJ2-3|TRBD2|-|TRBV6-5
TGTGCCAGCAGGTCAGCGGGAGGGCCACGAGATACGCAGTATTTT
CASRSAGGPRDTQYF
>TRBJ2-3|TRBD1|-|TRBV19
TGTGCCAGTAGCTTCGGGACAGGGAGCACAGATACGCAGTATTTT
CASSFGTGSTDTQYF
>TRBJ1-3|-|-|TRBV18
TGTGCCAGCTCACCACGGAGGTCCGGAAACACCATATATTTT
CASSPRRSGNTIYF
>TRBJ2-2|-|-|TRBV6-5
TGTGCCAGCAGAAGGGCGGGCGGGGAGCTGTTTTTT
CASRRAGGELFF
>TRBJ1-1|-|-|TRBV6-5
TGTGCCAGCAGTTACTTGGGAAGGGGCGGTAACACTGAAGCTTTCTTT
CASSYLGRGGNTEAFF
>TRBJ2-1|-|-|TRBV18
TGTGCCAGCTCACAGCTAGCATCTGAATACAATGAGCAGTTCTTC
CASSQLASEYNEQFF
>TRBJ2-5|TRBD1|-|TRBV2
TGTGCCAGCAGTGAAGGGACAGGGTATAGAGAGACCCAGTACTTC
CASSEGTGYRETQYF
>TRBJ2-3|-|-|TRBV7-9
TGTGCCAGCAGCTTATGGAGTGGTAGCACAGATACGCAGTATTTT
CASSLWSGSTDTQYF
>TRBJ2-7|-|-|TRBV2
TGTGCCACCAGACAGAGATCCTACGAGCAGTACTTC
CATRQRSYEQYF
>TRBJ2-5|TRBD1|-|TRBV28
TGTGCCAGCAGTTCTCCCACGGGGACAGGGGGGGAGACCCAGTACTTC
CASSSPTGTGGETQYF
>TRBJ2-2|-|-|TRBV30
TGTGCCTGGAGTCCCCGGCGTGGGGGAGGCGGGAACACCGGGGAGCTGTTTTTT
CAWSPRRGGGGNTGELFF
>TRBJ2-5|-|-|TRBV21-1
TGTGCCAGCAGCAAAGGTCAGAAAGAGACCCAGTACTTC
CASSKGQKETQYF
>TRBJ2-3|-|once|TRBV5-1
TGCGCCAGCAGCTTGGAACTAGGAACCACAGATACGCAGTATTTT
CASSLELGTTDTQYF
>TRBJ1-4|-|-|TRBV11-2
TGTGCCAGCAGCACTGTATACAGTAAACTGTTTTTT
CASSTVYSKLFF
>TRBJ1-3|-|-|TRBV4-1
TGCGCCAGCAGCCAAGATCCGTGGGGGGTAAACACCATATATTTT
CASSQDPWGVNTIYF
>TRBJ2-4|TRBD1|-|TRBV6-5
TGTGCCAGCAGCTCCTCAGACAGGGGGAACATTCAGTACTTC
CASSSSDRGNIQYF
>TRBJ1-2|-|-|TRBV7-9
TGTGCCAGCAGCTTAGGAGATGGGACTTATAGACCAATGACGGGTGGCTACACCTTC
CASSLGDGTYRPMTGGYTF
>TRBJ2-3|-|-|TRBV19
TGTGCCAGTCACCCGGGGCAGGGGTCAGATACGCAGTATTTT
CASHPGQGSDTQYF
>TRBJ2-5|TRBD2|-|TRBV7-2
TGTGCCAGCAGCTTAGTGACTAGCGGAGACCAGGACTTC
CASSLVTSGDQDF
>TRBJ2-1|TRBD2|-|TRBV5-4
TGTGCCAGCAGCGCCCTGACTAGCGGGAGGGCCGGTGAGCAGTTCTTC
CASSALTSGRAGEQFF
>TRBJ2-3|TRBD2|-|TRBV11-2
TGTGCCAGCAGCCCGACTAGCGGGAGGGAAACAGATACGCAGTATTTT
CASSPTSGRETDTQYF
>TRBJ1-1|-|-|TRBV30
TGTGCCTGGAGCTCGGGGAGTTGGCGCACTGAAGCTTTCTTT
CAWSSGSWRTEAFF
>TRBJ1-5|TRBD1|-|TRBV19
TGTGCCAGTAGTGGGGAGACAGGGTCTGTCTCATCTCAGCCCCAGCATTTT
CASSGETGSVSSQPQHF
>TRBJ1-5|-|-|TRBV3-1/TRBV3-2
TGTGCCAGCAGCCCTTCTACGGGGAATCAGCCCCAGCATTTT
CASSPSTGNQPQHF
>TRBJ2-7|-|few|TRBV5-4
TGTGCCAGCAGCTTGGGATCGGGGAATGAGGACGAGCAGTACTTC
CASSLGSGNEDEQYF
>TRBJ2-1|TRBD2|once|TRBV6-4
TGTGCCAGCAGTGCCCAGGGACTAGCGGGGTACAATGAGCAGTTCTTC
CASSAQGLAGYNEQFF
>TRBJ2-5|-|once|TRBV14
TGTGCCAGCAGCCCCCTCCAGGCAGCAGGAAAGAGAGAGACCCAGTACTTC
CASSPLQAAGKRETQYF
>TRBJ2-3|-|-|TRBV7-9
TGTGCCAGCAGCTTCTCACTAGCAGATACGCAGTATTTT
CASSFSLADTQYF
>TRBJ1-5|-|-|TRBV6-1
TGTGCCAGCAGTGAACAAGGGGTGGCTCAGCCCCAGCATTTT
CASSEQGVAQPQHF
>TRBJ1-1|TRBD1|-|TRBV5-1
TGCGCCAGCAGCCTACAGGGACAGGGAGGCACTGAAGCTTTCTTT
CASSLQGQGGTEAFF
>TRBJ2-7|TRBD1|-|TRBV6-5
TGTGCCAGCTTACCCGGGACAGGTCCGTACGAGCAGTACTTC
CASLPGTGPYEQYF
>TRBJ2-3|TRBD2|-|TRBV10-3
TGTGCCATCAGCCAAAATAGCGGGAGCGTTTCGGGCACAGATACGCAGTATTTT
CAISQNSGSVSGTDTQYF
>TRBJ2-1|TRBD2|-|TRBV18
TGTGCCAGCTCACCGGGACTAGCGGGCTCCTACAATGAGCAGTTCTTC
CASSPGLAGSYNEQFF
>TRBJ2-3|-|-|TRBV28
TGTGCCAGCAATAGCGGAGGGGGCCCAGATACGCAGTATTTT
CASNSGGGPDTQYF
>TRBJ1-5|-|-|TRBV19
TGTGCCAGTAGGATCGGTGATCAGCCCCAGCATTTT
CASRIGDQPQHF
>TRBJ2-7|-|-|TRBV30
TGTGCCTGGAGTGTACGACTCACTAGCTTCGAGCAGTACTTC
CAWSVRLTSFEQYF
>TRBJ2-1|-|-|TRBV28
TGTGCCAGCAGCTGGGGGCGCCGGTACAATGAGCAGTTCTTC
CASSWGRRYNEQFF
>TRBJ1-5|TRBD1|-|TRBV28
TGTGCCAGCAGCCCGACCGGGACAGCTTACCAGCCCCAGCATTTT
CASSPTGTAYQPQHF
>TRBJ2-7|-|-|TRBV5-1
TGCGCCAGCAGCTCGGCCCCTGGGAGCTACGAGCAGTACTTC
CASSSAPGSYEQYF
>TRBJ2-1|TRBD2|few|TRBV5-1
TGCGCCAGCAGCTTGGCCATAGCGGGTCCCTACAATGAGCAGTTCTTC
CASSLAIAGPYNEQFF